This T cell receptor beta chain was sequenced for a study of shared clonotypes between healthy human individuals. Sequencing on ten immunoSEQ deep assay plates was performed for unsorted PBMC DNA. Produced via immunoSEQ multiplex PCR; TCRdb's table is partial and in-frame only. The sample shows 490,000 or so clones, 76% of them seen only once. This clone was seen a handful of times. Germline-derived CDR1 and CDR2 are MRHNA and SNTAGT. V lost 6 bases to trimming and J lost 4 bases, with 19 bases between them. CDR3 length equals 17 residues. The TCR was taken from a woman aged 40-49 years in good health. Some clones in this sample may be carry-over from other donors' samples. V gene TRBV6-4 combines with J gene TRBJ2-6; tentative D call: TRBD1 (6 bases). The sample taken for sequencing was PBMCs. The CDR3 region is CASSPTGSGTGANVLTF. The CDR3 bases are TGTGCCAGCAGCCCAACAGGGTCGGGGACAGGGGCCAACGTCCTGACTTTC.